This is a list of T cell receptor beta chains from one sample in a study of blood T cell repertoires in COVID-19. TCRdb's table, derived via immunoSEQ multiplex PCR, lists solely in-frame clones and lacks some. Of approximately 170,000 clones in the sample, over 75% are singletons; the top ten hold approximately 10%. The sequencing sample was made of peripheral blood. These receptors originate from a man in his 60s with active or convalescent COVID-19. Both conserved end residues are part of each CDR3.

v_call: TRBV28; cdr3_length: 16; j_call: TRBJ2-5; cdr3_aa: CASSLRTGTATETQYF
v_call: TRBV21-1; cdr3_length: 16; j_call: TRBJ2-3; cdr3_aa: CASSKAGGGSTDTQYF
v_call: TRBV2; cdr3_length: 13; j_call: TRBJ2-1; cdr3_aa: CASSGQGVDEQFF
v_call: TRBV2; cdr3_length: 14; j_call: TRBJ2-2; cdr3_aa: CASTTGANTGELFF
v_call: TRBV19; cdr3_length: 14; j_call: TRBJ2-7; cdr3_aa: CASQTGTGPYEQYF
v_call: TRBV29-1; cdr3_length: 14; j_call: TRBJ1-5; cdr3_aa: CSVGSDYSNQPQHF
v_call: TRBV3-1/TRBV3-2; cdr3_length: 15; j_call: TRBJ1-2; cdr3_aa: CASSAGTGDNYGYTF
v_call: TRBV28; cdr3_length: 14; j_call: TRBJ2-7; cdr3_aa: CASSPAGTGWEQYF
v_call: TRBV15; cdr3_length: 15; j_call: TRBJ1-6; cdr3_aa: CATSRDETGVSPLHF
v_call: TRBV12-3/TRBV12-4; cdr3_length: 12; j_call: TRBJ2-7; cdr3_aa: CASSSPGSEQYF
v_call: TRBV19; cdr3_length: 22; j_call: TRBJ2-6; cdr3_aa: CASTVTGTGVGTSLAGANVLTF
v_call: TRBV2; cdr3_length: 12; j_call: TRBJ2-5; cdr3_aa: CATRLGQETQYF
v_call: TRBV12-3/TRBV12-4; cdr3_length: 12; j_call: TRBJ1-6; cdr3_aa: CASSFSQTPLHF
v_call: TRBV27; cdr3_length: 16; j_call: TRBJ1-5; cdr3_aa: CASSSSGDISRQPQHF
v_call: TRBV4-2; cdr3_length: 15; j_call: TRBJ1-2; cdr3_aa: CASSQTQGNKNGYTF
v_call: TRBV5-1; cdr3_length: 14; j_call: TRBJ1-1; cdr3_aa: CASTLGGTGDQAFF
v_call: TRBV6-5; cdr3_length: 16; j_call: TRBJ2-7; cdr3_aa: CASSYSRSPAVYEQYF
v_call: TRBV25-1; cdr3_length: 13; j_call: TRBJ2-5; cdr3_aa: CASRPGGQETQYF
v_call: TRBV7-9; cdr3_length: 18; j_call: TRBJ2-1; cdr3_aa: CASSLDSGGGFLGNEQFF
v_call: TRBV11-2; cdr3_length: 15; j_call: TRBJ2-1; cdr3_aa: CASSPTSGSGVEQFF
v_call: TRBV7-9; cdr3_length: 18; j_call: TRBJ1-5; cdr3_aa: CASSLDGTGGASNQPQHF
v_call: TRBV19; cdr3_length: 15; j_call: TRBJ2-3; cdr3_aa: CASSMVEGLVDTQYF
v_call: TRBV15; cdr3_length: 15; j_call: TRBJ2-7; cdr3_aa: CATSRELVIPYEQYF
v_call: TRBV2; cdr3_length: 13; j_call: TRBJ2-2; cdr3_aa: CASSQDTTGELFF
v_call: TRBV27; cdr3_length: 17; j_call: TRBJ2-1; cdr3_aa: CASSFPGTSGSYNEQFF
v_call: TRBV20-1; cdr3_length: 13; j_call: TRBJ1-5; cdr3_aa: CSASIQRNQPQHF
v_call: TRBV6-5; cdr3_length: 14; j_call: TRBJ2-7; cdr3_aa: CASRPGQGAYEQYF